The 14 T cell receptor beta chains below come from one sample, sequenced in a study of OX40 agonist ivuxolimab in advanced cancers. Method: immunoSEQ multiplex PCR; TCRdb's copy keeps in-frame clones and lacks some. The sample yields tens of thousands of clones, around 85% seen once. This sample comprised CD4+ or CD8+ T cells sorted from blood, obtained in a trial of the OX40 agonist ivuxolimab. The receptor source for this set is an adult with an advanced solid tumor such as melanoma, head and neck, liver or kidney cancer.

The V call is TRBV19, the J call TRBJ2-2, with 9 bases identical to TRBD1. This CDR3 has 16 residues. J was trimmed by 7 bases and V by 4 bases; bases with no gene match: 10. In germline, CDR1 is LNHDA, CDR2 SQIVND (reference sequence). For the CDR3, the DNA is TGTGCCAGTAGTACTTTACAGGGGGCCTTCGGCGGGGAGCTGTTTTTT. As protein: CASSTLQGAFGGELFF.

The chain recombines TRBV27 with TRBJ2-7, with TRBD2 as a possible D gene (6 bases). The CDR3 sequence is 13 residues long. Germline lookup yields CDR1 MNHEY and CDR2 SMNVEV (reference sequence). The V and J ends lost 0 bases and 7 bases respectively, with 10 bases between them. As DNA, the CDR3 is TGTGCCAGCAGTTTATCCCTGGAGGGGGAGCAGTACTTC. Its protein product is CASSLSLEGEQYF.

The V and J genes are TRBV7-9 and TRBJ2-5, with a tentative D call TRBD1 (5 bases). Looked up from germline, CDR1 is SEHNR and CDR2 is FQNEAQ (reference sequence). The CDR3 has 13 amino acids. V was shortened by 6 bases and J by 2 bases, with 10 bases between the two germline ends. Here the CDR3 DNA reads TGTGCCAGCAGTAGGGGCTCTCAAGAGACCCAGTACTTC. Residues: CASSRGSQETQYF.

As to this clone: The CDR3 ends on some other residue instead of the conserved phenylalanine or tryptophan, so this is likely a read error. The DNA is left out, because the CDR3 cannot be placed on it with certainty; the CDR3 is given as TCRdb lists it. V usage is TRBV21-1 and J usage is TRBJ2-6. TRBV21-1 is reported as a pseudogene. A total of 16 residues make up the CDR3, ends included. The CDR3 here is CASSQNQTVPSLRAVL.

CDR3 protein: CASSRFISVGEAPFTYEQYF. The CDR3 region has the DNA TGCGCCAGCAGCCGCTTTATTTCGGTCGGTGAAGCGCCTTTTACCTACGAGCAGTACTTC. The J gene is TRBJ2-7, the V gene TRBV5-1; D is ambiguous. CDR3 length equals 20 residues. Germline CDR1 and CDR2: SGHRS and YFSETQ. Trimming took off 4 bases at V and 2 bases at J, with 31 bases between the two ends. The full variable domain, completed using reference TRBV5-1 and TRBJ2-7, is KAGVTQTPRYLIKTRGQQVTLSCSPISGHRSVSWYQQTPGQGLQFLFEYFSETQRNKGNFPGRFSGRQFSNSRSEMNVSTLELGDSALYLCASSRFISVGEAPFTYEQYFGPGTRLTVT.

This CDR3 is CASEEGQQNTEAFF. The CDR3 DNA sequence: TGTGCCAGTGAAGAGGGACAGCAGAACACTGAAGCTTTCTTT. The chain carries TRBV2 and TRBJ1-1, with TRBD1 matching over 7 bases. Germline V gene sequence: CDR1 SNHLY, CDR2 FYNNEI. V lost 9 bases and J lost 1; bases outside the gene matches: 8. The CDR3 is made up of 14 amino acids.

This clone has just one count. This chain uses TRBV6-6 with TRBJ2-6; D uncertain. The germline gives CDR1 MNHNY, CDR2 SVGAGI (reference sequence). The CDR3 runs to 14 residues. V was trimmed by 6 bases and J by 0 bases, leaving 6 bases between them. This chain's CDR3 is CASRSPSGANVLTF. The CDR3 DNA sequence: TGTGCCAGCAGGTCCCCCTCTGGGGCCAACGTCCTGACTTTC.

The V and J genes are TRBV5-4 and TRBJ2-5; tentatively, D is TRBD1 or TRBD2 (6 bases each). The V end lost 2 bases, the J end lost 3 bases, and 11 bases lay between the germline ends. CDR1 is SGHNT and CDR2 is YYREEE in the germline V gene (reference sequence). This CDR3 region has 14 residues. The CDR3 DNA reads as TGTGCCAGCAGCTTCCCCGGGGGCGAAGAGACCCAGTACTTC. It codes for CASSFPGGEETQYF.

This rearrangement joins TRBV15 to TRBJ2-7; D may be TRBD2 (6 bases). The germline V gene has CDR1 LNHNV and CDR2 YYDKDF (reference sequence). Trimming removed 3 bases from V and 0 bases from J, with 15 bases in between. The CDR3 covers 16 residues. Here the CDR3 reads CATSSGSGPSSYEQYF. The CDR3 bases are TGTGCCACCAGCAGTGGTAGCGGCCCGAGCTCCTACGAGCAGTACTTC.

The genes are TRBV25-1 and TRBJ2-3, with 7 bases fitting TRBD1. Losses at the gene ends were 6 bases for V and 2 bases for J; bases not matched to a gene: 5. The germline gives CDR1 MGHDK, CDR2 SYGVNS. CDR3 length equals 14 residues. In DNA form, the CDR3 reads TGTGCCAGCAGACAAACAGGGGTCACAGATACGCAGTATTTT. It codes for CASRQTGVTDTQYF.

CDR3 DNA sequence: TGTGCCACCAGCAGACCCGGGACAGGGGGCGACGAGCAGTACTTC. Encoded protein: CATSRPGTGGDEQYF. The rearrangement uses TRBV15 and TRBJ2-7; 12 nucleotides agree with TRBD1. The CDR3 is 15 residues long. In germline, CDR1 is LNHNV, CDR2 YYDKDF (reference sequence). After removal of 2 bases from V and 5 bases from J, the junction contained 4 bases not matched to a gene.

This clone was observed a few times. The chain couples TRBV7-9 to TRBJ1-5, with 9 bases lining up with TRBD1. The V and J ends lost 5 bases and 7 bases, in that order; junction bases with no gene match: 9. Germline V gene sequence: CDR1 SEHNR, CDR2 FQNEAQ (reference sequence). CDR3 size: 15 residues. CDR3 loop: CASSHVGQGKQPQHF. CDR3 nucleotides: TGTGCCAGCAGCCACGTAGGACAGGGGAAGCAGCCCCAGCATTTT.

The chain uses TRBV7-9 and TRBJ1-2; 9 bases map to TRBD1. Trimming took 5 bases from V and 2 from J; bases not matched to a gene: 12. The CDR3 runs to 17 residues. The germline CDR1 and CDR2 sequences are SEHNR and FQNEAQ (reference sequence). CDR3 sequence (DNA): TGTGCCAGCAGCCCCCTCCCGGGACAGGGAGCCAACTATGGCTACACCTTC. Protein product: CASSPLPGQGANYGYTF.

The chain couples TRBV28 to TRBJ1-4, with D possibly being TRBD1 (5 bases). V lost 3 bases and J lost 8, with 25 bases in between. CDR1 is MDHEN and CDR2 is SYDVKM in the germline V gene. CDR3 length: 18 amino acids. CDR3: CASSLSNRRAGRNEKLFF. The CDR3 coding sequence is TGTGCCAGCAGTTTGTCAAACAGGAGAGCAGGGAGAAACGAAAAACTGTTTTTT.